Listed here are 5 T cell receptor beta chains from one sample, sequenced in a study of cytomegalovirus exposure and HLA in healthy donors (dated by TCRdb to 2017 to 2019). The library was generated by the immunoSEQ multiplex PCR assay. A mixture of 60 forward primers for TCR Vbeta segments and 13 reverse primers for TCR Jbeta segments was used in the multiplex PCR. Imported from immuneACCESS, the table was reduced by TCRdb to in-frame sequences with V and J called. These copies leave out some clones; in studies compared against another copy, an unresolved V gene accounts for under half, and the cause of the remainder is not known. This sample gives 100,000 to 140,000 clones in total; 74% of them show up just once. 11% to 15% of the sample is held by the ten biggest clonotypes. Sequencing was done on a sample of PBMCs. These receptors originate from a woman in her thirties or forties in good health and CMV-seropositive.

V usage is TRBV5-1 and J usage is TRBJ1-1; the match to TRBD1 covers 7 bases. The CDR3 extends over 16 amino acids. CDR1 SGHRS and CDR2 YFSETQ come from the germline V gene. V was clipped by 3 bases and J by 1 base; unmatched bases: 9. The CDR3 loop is CASSSAYRGKNTEAFF. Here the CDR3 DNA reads TGCGCCAGCAGCTCGGCGTACAGGGGAAAGAACACTGAAGCTTTCTTT.

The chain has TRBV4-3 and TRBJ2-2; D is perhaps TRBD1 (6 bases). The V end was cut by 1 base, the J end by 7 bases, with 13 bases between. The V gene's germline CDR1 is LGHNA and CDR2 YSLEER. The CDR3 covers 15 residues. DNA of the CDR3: TGCGCCAGCAGCCAAGTGGGCCAGGGGAGCGGGGAGCTGTTTTTT. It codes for CASSQVGQGSGELFF.

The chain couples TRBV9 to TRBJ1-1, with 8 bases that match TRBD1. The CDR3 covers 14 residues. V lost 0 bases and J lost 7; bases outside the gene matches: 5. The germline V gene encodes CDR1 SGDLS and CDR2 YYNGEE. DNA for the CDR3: TGTGCCAGCAGCGTAGGAGACAGGGGCAATGAAGCTTTCTTT. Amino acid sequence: CASSVGDRGNEAFF. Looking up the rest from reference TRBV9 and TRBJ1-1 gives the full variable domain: DSGVTQTPKHLITATGQRVTLRCSPRSGDLSVYWYQQSLDQGLQFLIQYYNGEERAKGNILERFSAQQFPDLHSELNLSSLELGDSALYFCASSVGDRGNEAFFGQGTRLTVV.

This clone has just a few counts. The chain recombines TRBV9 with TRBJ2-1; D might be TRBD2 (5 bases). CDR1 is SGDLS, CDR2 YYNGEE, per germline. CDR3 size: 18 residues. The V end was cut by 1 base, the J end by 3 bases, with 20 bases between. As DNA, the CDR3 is TGTGCCAGCAGCGTAAGGCAGTCCTCGGGTGCGGGCTACAATGAGCAGTTCTTC. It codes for CASSVRQSSGAGYNEQFF. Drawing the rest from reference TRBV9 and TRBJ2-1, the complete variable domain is DSGVTQTPKHLITATGQRVTLRCSPRSGDLSVYWYQQSLDQGLQFLIQYYNGEERAKGNILERFSAQQFPDLHSELNLSSLELGDSALYFCASSVRQSSGAGYNEQFFGPGTRLTVL.

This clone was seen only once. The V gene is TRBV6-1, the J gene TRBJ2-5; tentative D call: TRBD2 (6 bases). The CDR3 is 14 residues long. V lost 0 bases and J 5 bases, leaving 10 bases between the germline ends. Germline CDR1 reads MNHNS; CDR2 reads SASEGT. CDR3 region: CASSEAATSETQYF. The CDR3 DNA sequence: TGTGCCAGCAGTGAAGCAGCGACTAGTGAGACCCAGTACTTC.